The rows below give T cell receptor beta chains drawn from one sample of a study of shared clonotypes between healthy human individuals. This table comes from immunoSEQ multiplex PCR, and its TCRdb copy is limited to in-frame clones, with some not included. This table holds some 2.1 million clones, around 96% found once. The material sequenced was naive CD8+ T cells sorted from blood. These receptor sequences come from a man aged 18 to 30 in good health. CDR3s include the opening cysteine and the closing phenylalanine or tryptophan. A D gene is named only where the DNA matches it firmly. A clone size is listed for some rows: how often the clone was seen (once, few, many), or a class if it is expanded.

j_gene: TRBJ1-2; d_gene: NA; v_gene: TRBV30; abundance: few; CDR3nt: TGTGCCTGGAGTGTACCACAGGGCTACACCTTC; CDR3aa: CAWSVPQGYTF
j_gene: TRBJ1-1; d_gene: NA; v_gene: TRBV13; abundance: NA; CDR3nt: TGTGCCAGCAGCTACACGGGCGGGACTGAAGCTTTCTTT; CDR3aa: CASSYTGGTEAFF
j_gene: TRBJ2-3; d_gene: NA; v_gene: TRBV9; abundance: NA; CDR3nt: TGTGCCAGCAGCGTAGCAGACAGGAGGAGCACAGATACGCAGTATTTT; CDR3aa: CASSVADRRSTDTQYF
j_gene: TRBJ1-2; d_gene: NA; v_gene: TRBV28; abundance: NA; CDR3nt: TGTGCCAGCACTAGAAACTATGGCTACACCTTC; CDR3aa: CASTRNYGYTF
j_gene: TRBJ1-5; d_gene: TRBD1; v_gene: TRBV6-5; abundance: few; CDR3nt: TGTGCCAGCAGTCTACAGGGGATTGGCAATCAGCCCCAGCATTTT; CDR3aa: CASSLQGIGNQPQHF
j_gene: TRBJ2-7; d_gene: NA; v_gene: TRBV19; abundance: NA; CDR3nt: TGTGCCAGTAGTATCGCGAGCTCCTACGAGCAGTACTTC; CDR3aa: CASSIASSYEQYF
j_gene: TRBJ2-1; d_gene: NA; v_gene: TRBV9; abundance: once; CDR3nt: TGTGCCAGCAGCGTAGGTGGGGGGACCAATGAGCAGTTCTTC; CDR3aa: CASSVGGGTNEQFF
j_gene: TRBJ2-7; d_gene: NA; v_gene: TRBV11-1; abundance: NA; CDR3nt: TGTGCCAGCAGCTTAAGCAGGAGCTACGAGCAGTACTTC; CDR3aa: CASSLSRSYEQYF
j_gene: TRBJ2-5; d_gene: NA; v_gene: TRBV27; abundance: NA; CDR3nt: TGTGCCAGCACCTTCTTTCCCAGCGGAACGGGGATTGGGACCCAGTACTTC; CDR3aa: CASTFFPSGTGIGTQYF
j_gene: TRBJ2-3; d_gene: TRBD2; v_gene: TRBV7-6; abundance: NA; CDR3nt: TGTGCCAGCAGCCCCTCGGCGGCTAGCGGGAGGGTTACAGATACGCAGTATTTT; CDR3aa: CASSPSAASGRVTDTQYF
j_gene: TRBJ1-1; d_gene: NA; v_gene: TRBV9; abundance: NA; CDR3nt: TGTGCCAGCAGCGGGGTCTCGGCAGGGGACACTGAAGCTTTCTTT; CDR3aa: CASSGVSAGDTEAFF
j_gene: TRBJ2-2; d_gene: NA; v_gene: TRBV28; abundance: NA; CDR3nt: TGTGCCAGCAGTTTATTAGGTCTTAACACCGGGGAGCTGTTTTTT; CDR3aa: CASSLLGLNTGELFF
j_gene: TRBJ2-1; d_gene: NA; v_gene: TRBV5-1; abundance: NA; CDR3nt: TGCGCCAGCAGCTTGTCGCGAACTTCCTACAATGAGCAGTTCTTC; CDR3aa: CASSLSRTSYNEQFF
j_gene: TRBJ1-4; d_gene: NA; v_gene: TRBV6-7; abundance: NA; CDR3nt: TGTGCCAGCACTCAACCGAAGGGCGTGGCGGCAGCAACTAATGAAAAACTGTTTTTT; CDR3aa: CASTQPKGVAAATNEKLFF
j_gene: TRBJ2-1; d_gene: TRBD2; v_gene: TRBV5-4; abundance: NA; CDR3nt: TGTGCCAGCAGCCATCTCCAGCGGGAGATGAATGAGCAGTTCTTC; CDR3aa: CASSHLQREMNEQFF
j_gene: TRBJ1-5; d_gene: NA; v_gene: TRBV10-3; abundance: NA; CDR3nt: TGTGCCATCAGTGCTGGGGACGGTAGCAATCAGCCCCAGCATTTT; CDR3aa: CAISAGDGSNQPQHF
j_gene: TRBJ1-6; d_gene: NA; v_gene: TRBV4-1; abundance: NA; CDR3nt: TGCGCCAGCAGCCAAGAACGGTCGCTGTATAATTCACCCCTCCACTTT; CDR3aa: CASSQERSLYNSPLHF
j_gene: TRBJ2-5; d_gene: NA; v_gene: TRBV2; abundance: NA; CDR3nt: TGTGCCAGCACGGACGTAGGGGCATACGAGACCCAGTACTTC; CDR3aa: CASTDVGAYETQYF
j_gene: TRBJ2-7; d_gene: NA; v_gene: TRBV27; abundance: NA; CDR3nt: TGTGCCAGCAGTCTAATGGATGGGGCCAGGTCCACTTACGAGCAGTACTTC; CDR3aa: CASSLMDGARSTYEQYF
j_gene: TRBJ2-5; d_gene: TRBD2; v_gene: TRBV30; abundance: NA; CDR3nt: TGTGCCTGGAGTGTACAACAGCTACCGGGACTAGGGGCAGAGACCCAGTACTTC; CDR3aa: CAWSVQQLPGLGAETQYF
j_gene: TRBJ2-1; d_gene: NA; v_gene: TRBV15; abundance: NA; CDR3nt: TGTGCCACCAGCCCCTGGACAGAAAGCTCCTACAATGAGCAGTTCTTC; CDR3aa: CATSPWTESSYNEQFF
j_gene: TRBJ1-1; d_gene: NA; v_gene: TRBV2; abundance: NA; CDR3nt: TGTGCCAGCAGAGTACAGGGATTGAACACTGAAGCTTTCTTT; CDR3aa: CASRVQGLNTEAFF
j_gene: TRBJ2-7; d_gene: NA; v_gene: TRBV15; abundance: once; CDR3nt: TGTGCCACCAGCAGCGGCCTCCACGAGCAGTACTTC; CDR3aa: CATSSGLHEQYF
j_gene: TRBJ2-7; d_gene: TRBD2; v_gene: TRBV4-3; abundance: NA; CDR3nt: TGCGCCAGCAGCCAAGGGACTAGCTTCTACGAGCAGTACTTC; CDR3aa: CASSQGTSFYEQYF
j_gene: TRBJ2-3; d_gene: NA; v_gene: TRBV27; abundance: NA; CDR3nt: TGTGCCAGCAGTCAACAGACAGCTAGCACAGATACGCAGTATTTT; CDR3aa: CASSQQTASTDTQYF
j_gene: TRBJ2-3; d_gene: TRBD2; v_gene: TRBV11-2; abundance: NA; CDR3nt: TGTGCCAGCAGCGTCGGGACTAGCGGGAGAACTACAGATACGCAGTATTTT; CDR3aa: CASSVGTSGRTTDTQYF
j_gene: TRBJ2-3; d_gene: NA; v_gene: TRBV27; abundance: NA; CDR3nt: TGTGCCAGCCGGTTCGGGGCGGCAGATACGCAGTATTTT; CDR3aa: CASRFGAADTQYF
j_gene: TRBJ2-3; d_gene: NA; v_gene: TRBV11-2; abundance: NA; CDR3nt: TGTGCCAGCAGCCCGCTTGGGGTTCAGGGCCCAGATACGCAGTATTTT; CDR3aa: CASSPLGVQGPDTQYF
j_gene: TRBJ2-7; d_gene: TRBD2; v_gene: TRBV6-4; abundance: NA; CDR3nt: TGTGCCAGCAGCACGGGACTAGCGGGTTACGAGCAGTACTTC; CDR3aa: CASSTGLAGYEQYF
j_gene: TRBJ2-7; d_gene: NA; v_gene: TRBV5-1; abundance: NA; CDR3nt: TGCGCCAGCAGCCCCGACATCATAACCTACGAGCAGTACTTC; CDR3aa: CASSPDIITYEQYF
j_gene: TRBJ1-4; d_gene: NA; v_gene: TRBV5-4; abundance: NA; CDR3nt: TGTGCCAGCAGCTTGGACATCGGGTCGACTAATGAAAAACTGTTTTTT; CDR3aa: CASSLDIGSTNEKLFF
j_gene: TRBJ2-5; d_gene: TRBD2; v_gene: TRBV7-9; abundance: NA; CDR3nt: TGTGCCAGCAGCACCCCCCCTGGACTAGCGGGAGAGACCCAGTACTTC; CDR3aa: CASSTPPGLAGETQYF
j_gene: TRBJ2-1; d_gene: TRBD2; v_gene: TRBV7-9; abundance: NA; CDR3nt: TGTGCCAGCAGCTTATGGGCGGGGGGAGATAATGAGCAGTTCTTC; CDR3aa: CASSLWAGGDNEQFF
j_gene: TRBJ2-5; d_gene: NA; v_gene: TRBV4-1; abundance: NA; CDR3nt: TGCGCCAGCAGCCAAGCAGGTGGGGACACGCAGTACTTC; CDR3aa: CASSQAGGDTQYF
j_gene: TRBJ2-7; d_gene: TRBD1; v_gene: TRBV19; abundance: NA; CDR3nt: TGTGCCTCCCAGGACAGGGGGGTTCCCCACTACGAGCAGTACTTC; CDR3aa: CASQDRGVPHYEQYF
j_gene: TRBJ2-7; d_gene: NA; v_gene: TRBV6-5; abundance: NA; CDR3nt: TGTGCCAGCAGTAAACTACGAGAGTTTTACCACGAGCAGTACTTC; CDR3aa: CASSKLREFYHEQYF
j_gene: TRBJ2-3; d_gene: NA; v_gene: TRBV2; abundance: NA; CDR3nt: TGTGCCAGCAGTGGGACCGAGACCACAGATACGCAGTATTTT; CDR3aa: CASSGTETTDTQYF
j_gene: TRBJ2-7; d_gene: TRBD2; v_gene: TRBV15; abundance: NA; CDR3nt: TGTGCCACCAGCAGAGGACTAGCGGGAGATACCTACGAGCAGTACTTC; CDR3aa: CATSRGLAGDTYEQYF
j_gene: TRBJ2-5; d_gene: NA; v_gene: TRBV7-9; abundance: NA; CDR3nt: TGTGCCAGCAGCTTAAGCGGGACAGCAGAGACCCAGTACTTC; CDR3aa: CASSLSGTAETQYF
j_gene: TRBJ2-7; d_gene: NA; v_gene: TRBV15; abundance: once; CDR3nt: TGTGCCACCAGCCCGAGTCCAGCAGACTACGAGCAGTACTTC; CDR3aa: CATSPSPADYEQYF
j_gene: TRBJ2-5; d_gene: NA; v_gene: TRBV4-1; abundance: NA; CDR3nt: TGCGCCAGCAGCCAAGTAGCAGGAGGGCAGGAGGAGACCCAGTACTTC; CDR3aa: CASSQVAGGQEETQYF
j_gene: TRBJ1-3; d_gene: NA; v_gene: TRBV5-6; abundance: once; CDR3nt: TGTGCCAGCAGCTTGGATCCAGGGGCGGGCTCTGGAAACACCATATATTTT; CDR3aa: CASSLDPGAGSGNTIYF
j_gene: TRBJ2-7; d_gene: NA; v_gene: TRBV5-4; abundance: NA; CDR3nt: TGTGCCAGCAGCTTGGCCTTGGGGAACGAGCAGTACTTC; CDR3aa: CASSLALGNEQYF
j_gene: TRBJ2-7; d_gene: NA; v_gene: TRBV4-1; abundance: NA; CDR3nt: TGCGCCAGCAGCCAAGAAGGAAGGCCGCAGTACTTC; CDR3aa: CASSQEGRPQYF
j_gene: TRBJ1-2; d_gene: TRBD1; v_gene: TRBV28; abundance: NA; CDR3nt: TGTGCCAGCACCCTGACAGGGACCTATGGCTACACCTTC; CDR3aa: CASTLTGTYGYTF
j_gene: TRBJ2-7; d_gene: NA; v_gene: TRBV4-3; abundance: NA; CDR3nt: TGCGCCAGCAGCCAAGTCTGGCCGAGCTCCTACGAGCAGTACTTC; CDR3aa: CASSQVWPSSYEQYF
j_gene: TRBJ1-1; d_gene: NA; v_gene: TRBV19; abundance: NA; CDR3nt: TGTGCCAGTAGTGTAGCTTTGCGCGCTGAAGCTTTCTTT; CDR3aa: CASSVALRAEAFF
j_gene: TRBJ2-5; d_gene: NA; v_gene: TRBV4-1; abundance: NA; CDR3nt: TGCGCCAGCAGCCCCCGTAAAAAAGAGACCCAGTACTTC; CDR3aa: CASSPRKKETQYF
j_gene: TRBJ2-3; d_gene: NA; v_gene: TRBV29-1; abundance: NA; CDR3nt: TGCAGCGTTGCTGGAGGCGAGCGGGGCACAGATACGCAGTATTTT; CDR3aa: CSVAGGERGTDTQYF
j_gene: TRBJ2-1; d_gene: TRBD2; v_gene: TRBV6-5; abundance: NA; CDR3nt: TGTGCCAGCAGCCTTTACCGGGCGGGGGATTATGAGCAGTTCTTC; CDR3aa: CASSLYRAGDYEQFF
j_gene: TRBJ2-4; d_gene: NA; v_gene: TRBV2; abundance: NA; CDR3nt: TGTGCCAGCGGTCCGACGGATAACAAAAACATTCAGTACTTC; CDR3aa: CASGPTDNKNIQYF
j_gene: TRBJ2-7; d_gene: TRBD1; v_gene: TRBV5-1; abundance: NA; CDR3nt: TGCGCCAGCAGCTTGCCTAGGGGGCTTGAGCAGTACTTC; CDR3aa: CASSLPRGLEQYF
j_gene: TRBJ1-6; d_gene: TRBD1; v_gene: TRBV28; abundance: NA; CDR3nt: TGTGCCAGCAGTTTTTTGAGACAGGGTCTTTCACCCCTCCACTTT; CDR3aa: CASSFLRQGLSPLHF
j_gene: TRBJ2-7; d_gene: NA; v_gene: TRBV27; abundance: NA; CDR3nt: TGTGCCAGCAGTTTAAGCGGCGACTACGAGCAGTACTTC; CDR3aa: CASSLSGDYEQYF
j_gene: TRBJ1-1; d_gene: NA; v_gene: TRBV2; abundance: NA; CDR3nt: TGTGCCAGCAGTGAAGACCCCGACAGGATGAACACTGAAGCTTTCTTT; CDR3aa: CASSEDPDRMNTEAFF
j_gene: TRBJ2-7; d_gene: NA; v_gene: TRBV11-2; abundance: NA; CDR3nt: TGTGCCAGCAGCTCCAGGGGTTACGAGCAGTACTTC; CDR3aa: CASSSRGYEQYF
j_gene: TRBJ2-7; d_gene: TRBD2; v_gene: TRBV4-1; abundance: NA; CDR3nt: TGCGCCAGCAGCCATTCGGGACTAGCGGATTACGAGCAGTACTTC; CDR3aa: CASSHSGLADYEQYF
j_gene: TRBJ1-1; d_gene: NA; v_gene: TRBV27; abundance: NA; CDR3nt: TGTGCCAGCAGTTTAACACAGCATCTAAGGGACACTGAAGCTTTCTTT; CDR3aa: CASSLTQHLRDTEAFF
j_gene: TRBJ1-2; d_gene: NA; v_gene: TRBV7-9; abundance: NA; CDR3nt: TGTGCCAGCAGCCCGCCGGTGGGTCAGGCCTATGGCTACACCTTC; CDR3aa: CASSPPVGQAYGYTF